This TCR beta chain came from a study of T cell repertoires in cytomegalovirus infection. Study details: It was the public TCR beta signatures that indicated both CMV infection and matching HLA type.

Trimming shortened V by 11 bases and J by 0 bases, and 11 bases separated the two germline ends. The length of the CDR3 is 12 residues. Germline V gives CDR1 SNHLY, CDR2 FYNNEI. Turning to this clonotype: The target antigen is unknown.

TCRdb passed the reads through MiXCR, listing each CDR3 protein once. The sample contains roughly 230,000 distinct CDR3 sequences, approximately 22% of which appear only once. Study-wide findings and caveats: People with CMV and the relevant HLA were identified by cumulative public TCR beta family frequency.

Sequencing was done on a sample of CD8+ T cells from PBMCs. This rearrangement joins TRBV2 to TRBJ2-7; no definite D call. This clonotype originated in a human donor in good health (CMV status not recorded). Some clones in this sample may be carry-over from other donors' samples. The CDR3 coding sequence is TGTGCCGTTACGGGTCCCTCCTACGAGCAGTACTTC. This codes for CAVTGPSYEQYF.